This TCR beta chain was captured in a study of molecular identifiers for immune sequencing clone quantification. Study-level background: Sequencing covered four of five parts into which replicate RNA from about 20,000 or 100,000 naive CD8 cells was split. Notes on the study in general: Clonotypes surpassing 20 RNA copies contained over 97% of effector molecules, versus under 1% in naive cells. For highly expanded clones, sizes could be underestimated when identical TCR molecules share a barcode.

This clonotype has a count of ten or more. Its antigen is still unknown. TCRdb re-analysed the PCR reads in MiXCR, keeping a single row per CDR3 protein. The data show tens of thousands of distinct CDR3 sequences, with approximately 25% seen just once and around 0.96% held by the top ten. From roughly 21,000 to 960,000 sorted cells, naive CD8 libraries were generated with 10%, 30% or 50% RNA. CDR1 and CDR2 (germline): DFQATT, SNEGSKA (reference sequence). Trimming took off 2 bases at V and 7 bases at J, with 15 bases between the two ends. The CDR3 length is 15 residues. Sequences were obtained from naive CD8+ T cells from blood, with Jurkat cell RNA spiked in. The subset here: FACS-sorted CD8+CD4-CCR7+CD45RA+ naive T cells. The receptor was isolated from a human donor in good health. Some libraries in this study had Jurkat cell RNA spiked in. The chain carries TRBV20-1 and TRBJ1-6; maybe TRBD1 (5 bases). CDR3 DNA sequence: TGCAGTGCTAGACAGAGGGGAGTGGGGAATTCACCCCTCCACTTT. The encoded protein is CSARQRGVGNSPLHF.